This T cell receptor (beta chain) came from a study of OX40 agonist ivuxolimab in advanced cancers. Notes on the study in general: In the 0.1 to 3.0 mg/kg range, CD4+ and CD8+ blood T cells had expanded clonally by week 6.

The V gene lost 1 base and the J gene lost 0 bases, with 9 bases spanning the gap. Germline assignment: CDR1 LNHDA and CDR2 SQIVND (reference sequence). CDR3 length: 15 residues. Autoimmune disease history or systemic immunosuppression disqualified patients. Assay used: immunoSEQ multiplex PCR; TCRdb lists only in-frame clones, some missing. The sample has tens of thousands of clones, approximately 83% seen once. With regard to this clone: What it recognizes is unknown.

The TCR was taken from an adult with an advanced solid tumor such as melanoma, head and neck, liver or kidney cancer. The source was CD4+ or CD8+ T cells sorted from blood, collected in a trial of the OX40 agonist ivuxolimab. The chain carries TRBV19 and TRBJ1-1; D call uncertain. The CDR3 sequence is CASSIGPYMNTEAFF. The CDR3 DNA follows: TGTGCCAGTAGTATAGGCCCGTATATGAACACTGAAGCTTTCTTT.